The 27 T cell receptor beta chains below were found in one sample sequenced in a study of T cell changes during pregnancy in multiple sclerosis (dated by TCRdb to 2018 to 2020). The library was prepared using the immunoSEQ multiplex PCR assay. TCRdb took this table from immuneACCESS and kept in-frame rearrangements with V and J called. Such tables lack part of the clones; where checked against another copy, unresolved V genes explain under half of the gap, and the rest is unexplained. Present in this sample are 78,000 or so clones, 90% to 95% of which were seen just once. The ten biggest clones cover approximately 0.41% of the sample. Here the sequenced sample was CD4+ T cells from peripheral blood mononuclear cells, taken before pregnancy. These receptors came from a female donor with multiple sclerosis, enrolled in a pregnancy study.

The chain uses TRBV14 and TRBJ2-5; D remains ambiguous. CDR1 is SGHDN, CDR2 FVKESK, per germline. CDR3 size: 15 residues. V was clipped by 1 base and J by 5 bases, with 14 bases between them. CDR3 bases: TGTGCCAGCAGCCAAGGTACATTCCCCAGGGAGACCCAGTACTTC. It encodes CASSQGTFPRETQYF.

The chain employs TRBV5-1 and TRBJ2-1; no clear D. This CDR3 is built from 17 residues. Trimming cost V 0 bases and J 0 bases, with 13 bases left between them. Germline V gives CDR1 SGHRS, CDR2 YFSETQ. The CDR3 sequence is CASSLAFQKTSYNEQFF. The DNA of the CDR3 is TGCGCCAGCAGCTTGGCCTTTCAGAAAACCTCCTACAATGAGCAGTTCTTC.

The genes are TRBV4-3 and TRBJ1-4; no clear D. V lost 0 bases and J 7 bases, leaving 6 bases between the germline ends. The germline V gene has CDR1 LGHNA and CDR2 YSLEER. CDR3 size: 13 residues. CDR3 protein: CASSQDFGEKLFF. CDR3 sequence (DNA): TGCGCCAGCAGCCAAGATTTCGGTGAAAAACTGTTTTTT.

The chain carries TRBV25-1 and TRBJ1-2, with TRBD1 as a possible D gene (6 bases). Germline CDR1 reads MGHDK; CDR2 reads SYGVNS. Trimming cost V 7 bases and J 4 bases, with 13 bases left between them. The CDR3 extends over 13 amino acids. The CDR3 sequence: CASMRGSGYGYTF. The CDR3 region has the DNA TGTGCCAGCATGAGGGGGTCGGGCTATGGCTACACCTTC.

The V gene is TRBV28, the J gene TRBJ2-1, with 7 bases matching TRBD2. Germline CDR1 reads MDHEN; CDR2 reads SYDVKM. V lost 6 bases to trimming and J lost 11 bases; unmatched junction nucleotides: 16. The CDR3 runs to 15 residues. The CDR3 is CASRGAGTTVGKQFF. DNA of the CDR3: TGTGCCAGCAGAGGAGCCGGGACTACAGTGGGGAAGCAGTTCTTC.

This clone appeared a few times. V is TRBV6-5 and J is TRBJ2-7, with D maybe TRBD2 (7 bases). Germline V gene sequence: CDR1 MNHEY, CDR2 SVGAGI. Deletions cut 5 bases from V and 7 bases from J, with 15 bases between. This CDR3 comprises 13 residues. CDR3: CASSAGVGGEQYF. The DNA of the CDR3 is TGTGCCAGCAGTGCAGGGGTGGGAGGGGAGCAGTACTTC.

This chain links TRBV9 with TRBJ1-1; tentatively, D is TRBD1 (6 bases). The V and J ends lost 7 bases and 0 bases respectively, with 16 bases between them. Germline V gene lookup returns CDR1 SGDLS and CDR2 YYNGEE. The CDR3 length is 15 residues. The CDR3 DNA reads TGTGCCAGCGAGGGGGGGGCCTTAATGAACACTGAAGCTTTCTTT. It encodes CASEGGALMNTEAFF.

The V gene is TRBV4-3, the J gene TRBJ1-2; 9 positions match TRBD1. This CDR3 is built from 16 residues. Per germline, CDR1 LGHNA and CDR2 YSLEER. The J segment lost 7 bases and the V segment lost 0 bases, leaving 9 bases of the junction unmatched. CDR3 nucleotides: TGCGCCAGCAGCCAAGAAGGCGGACAGGGGAGTCCTGGCTACACCTTC. As protein: CASSQEGGQGSPGYTF.

The chain uses TRBV30 and TRBJ1-2; no clear D. The CDR3 is made up of 16 amino acids. The V and J ends lost 2 bases and 0 bases respectively, with 16 bases between them. In germline, CDR1 is GTSNPN, CDR2 SVGIG (reference sequence). CDR3 protein: CAWSTSRRLSNYGYTF. The CDR3 DNA reads as TGTGCCTGGAGTACCTCCAGAAGACTCTCTAACTATGGCTACACCTTC. The whole variable domain, remainder taken from reference TRBV30 and TRBJ1-2, is SQTIHQWPATLVQPVGSPLSLECTVEGTSNPNLYWYRQAAGRGLQLLFYSVGIGQISSEVPQNLSASRPQDRQFILSSKKLLLSDSGFYLCAWSTSRRLSNYGYTFGSGTRLTVV.

The rearrangement joins TRBV5-4 to TRBJ2-1; 8 bases are a match to TRBD2. This CDR3 is 15 amino acids long. V shed 5 bases, J shed 7 bases, and the junction held 11 bases outside the gene matches. Germline V gene data show CDR1 as SGHNT and CDR2 as YYREEE (reference sequence). CDR3 sequence reads: CASRGEIAGSNEQFF. CDR3 nucleotides: TGTGCCAGCAGGGGGGAAATAGCGGGATCGAATGAGCAGTTCTTC.

The rearrangement links TRBV30 to TRBJ1-2; D gene ambiguous. Germline loops: CDR1 GTSNPN, CDR2 SVGIG (reference sequence). V shed 2 bases and J shed 0 bases, with 10 bases lying between them. CDR3 length equals 14 residues. In DNA form, the CDR3 reads TGTGCCTGGAGTAGGCCGGGTCCTAACTATGGCTACACCTTC. It translates to CAWSRPGPNYGYTF.

The chain uses TRBV30 and TRBJ2-2; TRBD1 is a possible D gene (5 bases). The germline gives CDR1 GTSNPN, CDR2 SVGIG (reference sequence). Trimming removed 2 bases from V and 0 bases from J, with 10 bases in between. The CDR3 length is 15 residues. In nucleotides, the CDR3 is TGTGCCTGGAGTAGAGGACAAGCGAACACCGGGGAGCTGTTTTTT. Translation gives CAWSRGQANTGELFF.

V and J are TRBV5-4 and TRBJ2-2, with 8 bases that match TRBD1. The length of the CDR3 is 14 residues. The germline V gene encodes CDR1 SGHNT and CDR2 YYREEE (reference sequence). The ends lost 4 bases at V and 3 bases at J; junction bases unmatched: 2. CDR3 sequence: CASSGTGYTGELFF. CDR3 DNA: TGTGCCAGCAGCGGGACAGGATACACCGGGGAGCTGTTTTTT.

The chain joins TRBV5-1 to TRBJ1-6; D unresolved. This CDR3 comprises 13 residues. Trimming stripped 5 bases from V and 5 bases from J, with 8 bases between. The germline V gene encodes CDR1 SGHRS and CDR2 YFSETQ. CDR3 residues: CASSMKHNSPLHF. CDR3 bases: TGCGCCAGCAGTATGAAGCATAATTCACCCCTCCACTTT.

The genes are TRBV9 and TRBJ2-2; D not certain. The CDR3 has 15 residues. The germline gives CDR1 SGDLS, CDR2 YYNGEE. Trimming pared 0 bases from V and 4 bases from J, leaving 10 bases between. As DNA, the CDR3 is TGTGCCAGCAGCGTAGAAGATCACTTCACCGGGGAGCTGTTTTTT. This codes for CASSVEDHFTGELFF.

The V call is TRBV7-6, the J call TRBJ2-3; 7 nucleotides match TRBD2. V was clipped by 0 bases and J by 6 bases; unmatched bases: 6. Germline V lookup: CDR1 SGHVS, CDR2 FNYEAQ. This CDR3 has 15 residues. CDR3 sequence (DNA): TGTGCCAGCAGCTTAGCGCGAGTAGCGGGTGATACGCAGTATTTT. Its translation is CASSLARVAGDTQYF.

This rearrangement joins TRBV9 to TRBJ1-6, with 9 bases identical to TRBD1. The CDR3 length is 15 residues. CDR1 and CDR2 from the germline V gene are SGDLS and YYNGEE. J lost 8 bases, V lost 2 bases, and 5 bases had no gene match. CDR3 loop: CASSVATGGDSPLHF. The DNA of the CDR3 is TGTGCCAGCAGCGTGGCGACAGGGGGAGATTCACCCCTCCACTTT. Full variable domain (remainder filled in from reference TRBV9 and TRBJ1-6): DSGVTQTPKHLITATGQRVTLRCSPRSGDLSVYWYQQSLDQGLQFLIQYYNGEERAKGNILERFSAQQFPDLHSELNLSSLELGDSALYFCASSVATGGDSPLHFGNGTRLTVT.

This rearrangement joins TRBV19 to TRBJ2-1, with 9 bases aligning to TRBD2. V lost 4 bases and J lost 2; bases outside the gene matches: 0. The CDR3 covers 14 residues. The germline gives CDR1 LNHDA, CDR2 SQIVND (reference sequence). The CDR3: CASSSGGAYNEQFF. The CDR3 DNA follows: TGTGCCAGTAGTAGCGGGGGGGCCTACAATGAGCAGTTCTTC.

This chain uses TRBV11-3 with TRBJ2-5; weak D call: TRBD1 (5 bases). The CDR3 totals 14 residues. The V and J ends lost 4 bases and 4 bases respectively, with 13 bases between them. The germline V gene encodes CDR1 SGHNT and CDR2 YENEEA. In DNA, the CDR3 is TGTGCCAGCAGCTCACCAAGACAGCCAGAGACCCAGTACTTC. It codes for CASSSPRQPETQYF.

The chain couples TRBV19 to TRBJ1-5; TRBD1 matches 9 bases. V shed 1 base, J shed 5 bases, and the junction held 9 bases outside the gene matches. Germline lookup yields CDR1 LNHDA and CDR2 SQIVND (reference sequence). This CDR3 contains 17 residues. In DNA, the CDR3 is TGTGCCAGTAGTATAGTCGTGGGACAGGGTCTGGATCAGCCCCAGCATTTT. It specifies CASSIVVGQGLDQPQHF. Supplemented by reference TRBV19 and TRBJ1-5, the full variable domain reads DGGITQSPKYLFRKEGQNVTLSCEQNLNHDAMYWYRQDPGQGLRLIYYSQIVNDFQKGDIAEGYSVSREKKESFPLTVTSAQKNPTAFYLCASSIVVGQGLDQPQHFGDGTRLSIL.

V gene TRBV7-3 combines with J gene TRBJ2-1, with 9 bases fitting TRBD2. The CDR3 totals 23 residues. Germline V gene data show CDR1 as SGHTA and CDR2 as FQGTGA. The V segment lost 1 base and the J segment 0 bases; nucleotides outside the gene matches: 22. The CDR3 here is CASSLNPSGLAGVSDSSYNEQFF. The CDR3 DNA reads as TGTGCCAGCAGCTTAAACCCTTCGGGGTTAGCGGGAGTCTCTGATAGCTCCTACAATGAGCAGTTCTTC.

The chain is built from TRBV6-5 and TRBJ2-7; D perhaps matches TRBD1 (6 bases). V was shortened by 7 bases and J by 0 bases, with 16 bases between the two germline ends. The CDR3 has 15 residues. Per germline, CDR1 MNHEY and CDR2 SVGAGI. CDR3 nucleotides: TGTGCCAGCACCAAGGTACAGGGCAGCTCCTACGAGCAGTACTTC. It specifies CASTKVQGSSYEQYF.

In its sample, this clone was seen once. This sequence joins TRBV6-8 and TRBJ1-4, with a tentative D call TRBD1 (5 bases). The CDR3 is 11 amino acids. In germline, CDR1 is MNHGY, CDR2 SAAAGT. Trimming took off 11 bases at V and 7 bases at J, with 11 bases between the two ends. In DNA, the CDR3 is TGTGCCGTCGGGGGGGTTGAAAAACTGTTTTTT. Translated, it gives CAVGGVEKLFF.

The V call is TRBV2, the J call TRBJ1-1, with 10 bases fitting TRBD1. Germline values: CDR1 SNHLY, CDR2 FYNNEI. V shed 6 bases, J shed 5 bases, and the junction held 15 bases outside the gene matches. There are 17 residues in the CDR3. CDR3 nucleotide sequence: TGTGCCAGCAGGCGACCGGGACAGGGGTCTTCGAGAACTGAAGCTTTCTTT. Translating it yields CASRRPGQGSSRTEAFF.

This clone was seen a few times. In DNA form, the CDR3 reads TGTGCCAGCAGTGAGGAGGGGGGGCAGCCCCAGCATTTT. This encodes CASSEEGGQPQHF. The chain employs TRBV2 and TRBJ1-5; D is possibly TRBD1 (6 bases). Trimming cost V 3 bases and J 7 bases, with 10 bases left between them. This CDR3 is built from 13 residues. CDR1 is SNHLY, CDR2 FYNNEI, per germline.

The chain carries TRBV11-1 and TRBJ2-6; 11 positions agree with TRBD1. V dropped 0 bases and J dropped 3; count of bases not matched to a gene: 7. CDR3 length equals 19 residues. Germline CDR1 is SGHAT and CDR2 is FQDESV (reference sequence). The CDR3 spells CASSLAGGQGADGANVLTF. CDR3 in DNA: TGTGCCAGCAGCTTAGCGGGAGGACAGGGGGCGGATGGGGCCAACGTCCTGACTTTC. The full variable domain, in which reference TRBV11-1 and TRBJ2-6 provide the parts outside the CDR3, is EAEVAQSPRYKITEKSQAVAFWCDPISGHATLYWYRQILGQGPELLVQFQDESVVDDSQLPKDRFSAERLKGVDSTLKIQPAELGDSAMYLCASSLAGGQGADGANVLTFGAGSRLTVL.

The chain joins TRBV2 to TRBJ2-2; possible D gene TRBD1, 6 bases. V lost 5 bases and J lost 0, with 13 bases in between. The CDR3 loop spans 16 amino acids. The germline V gene has CDR1 SNHLY and CDR2 FYNNEI. The chain's CDR3 is CASSLQGTPNTGELFF. As DNA, the CDR3 is TGTGCCAGCAGTCTCCAGGGGACCCCGAACACCGGGGAGCTGTTTTTT.